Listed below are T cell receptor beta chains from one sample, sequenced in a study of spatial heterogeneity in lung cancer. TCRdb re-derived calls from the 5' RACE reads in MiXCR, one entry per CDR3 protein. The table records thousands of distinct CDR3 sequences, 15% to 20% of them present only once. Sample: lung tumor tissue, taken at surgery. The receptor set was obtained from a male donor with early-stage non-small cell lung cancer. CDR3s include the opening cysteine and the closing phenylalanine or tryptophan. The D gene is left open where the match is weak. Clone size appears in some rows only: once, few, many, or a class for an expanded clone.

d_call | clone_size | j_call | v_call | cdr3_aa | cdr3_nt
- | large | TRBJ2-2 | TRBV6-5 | CASSHPRGELFF | TGTGCCAGCAGCCACCCAAGAGGGGAGCTGTTTTTT
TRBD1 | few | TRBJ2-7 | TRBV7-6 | CASSLGGQGADEQYF | TGTGCCAGCAGCTTAGGGGGACAGGGGGCGGACGAGCAGTACTTC
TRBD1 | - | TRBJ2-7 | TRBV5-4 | CASNKGGTGGRYEQYF | TGTGCCAGCAACAAAGGCGGTACAGGGGGTCGGTACGAGCAGTACTTC
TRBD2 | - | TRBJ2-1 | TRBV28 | CASSLTPVIAGNEQFF | TGTGCCAGCAGTTTAACCCCGGTGATAGCGGGAAATGAGCAGTTCTTC
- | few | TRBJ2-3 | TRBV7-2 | CASSLGVGTGRDTQYF | TGTGCCAGCAGCTTAGGTGTCGGGACGGGACGAGATACGCAGTATTTT
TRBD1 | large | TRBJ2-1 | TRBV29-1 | CSWTNTGTGGNEQFF | TGCAGCTGGACTAATACCGGGACAGGGGGCAATGAGCAGTTCTTC
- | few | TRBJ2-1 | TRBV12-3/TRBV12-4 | CASSLAHLNEQFF | TGTGCCAGCAGTTTAGCGCACCTGAATGAGCAGTTCTTC
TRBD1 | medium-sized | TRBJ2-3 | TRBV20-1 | CSAREGDRDTDTQYF | TGCAGTGCTAGAGAGGGGGACAGAGACACAGATACGCAGTATTTT
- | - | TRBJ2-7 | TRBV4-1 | CASSQESVLTYEQYF | TGCGCCAGCAGCCAAGAGTCAGTCCTGACCTACGAGCAGTACTTC
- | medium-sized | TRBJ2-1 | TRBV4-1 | CASSPDWDF | TGCGCCAGCAGCCCTGACTGGGACTTC
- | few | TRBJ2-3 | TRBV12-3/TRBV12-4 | CASSYIGSSTDTQYF | TGTGCCAGCAGTTATATCGGCTCTAGCACAGATACGCAGTATTTT
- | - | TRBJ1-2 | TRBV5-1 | CASSLTGSSPGYTF | TGCGCCAGCAGCTTGACAGGGTCATCGCCGGGCTACACCTTC
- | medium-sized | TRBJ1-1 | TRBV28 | CASSSRVTEAFF | TGTGCCAGCAGTTCAAGGGTCACTGAAGCTTTCTTT
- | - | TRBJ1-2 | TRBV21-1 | CASTPKQGWANYGYTF | TGTGCCAGCACCCCAAAACAGGGTTGGGCTAACTATGGCTACACCTTC
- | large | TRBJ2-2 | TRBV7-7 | CASSLGQNTGELFF | TGTGCCAGCAGCTTAGGTCAGAACACCGGGGAGCTGTTTTTT
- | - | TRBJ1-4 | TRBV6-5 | CASSKGTEKLFF | TGTGCCAGCAGTAAAGGGACAGAAAAACTGTTTTTT
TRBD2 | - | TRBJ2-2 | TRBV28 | CASREDGRTGELFF | TGTGCCAGCAGGGAAGACGGGAGGACCGGGGAGCTGTTTTTT
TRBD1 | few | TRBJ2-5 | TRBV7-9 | CASSVGTVETQYF | TGTGCCAGCAGCGTCGGGACAGTGGAGACCCAGTACTTC
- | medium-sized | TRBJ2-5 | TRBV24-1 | CATSGGGRETQYF | TGTGCCACCAGTGGAGGAGGGAGAGAGACCCAGTACTTC
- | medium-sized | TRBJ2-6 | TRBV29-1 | CSVEEDGTSGANVLTF | TGCAGCGTTGAAGAGGACGGCACTTCTGGGGCCAACGTCCTGACTTTC
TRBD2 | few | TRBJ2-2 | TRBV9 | CASSVGVAGYTGELFF | TGTGCCAGCAGCGTAGGGGTAGCGGGGTATACCGGGGAGCTGTTTTTT
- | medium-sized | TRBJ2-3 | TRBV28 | CASRRGVNTQYF | TGTGCCAGCAGGAGGGGGGTGAATACGCAGTATTTT
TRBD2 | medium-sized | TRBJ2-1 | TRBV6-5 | CASSYRTSGMNEQFF | TGTGCCAGCAGTTACAGGACTAGTGGGATGAATGAGCAGTTCTTC
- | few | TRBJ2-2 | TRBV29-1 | CSVEDLSDGRELFF | TGCAGCGTTGAAGATCTTAGCGACGGAAGAGAGCTGTTTTTT
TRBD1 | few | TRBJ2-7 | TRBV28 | CASSSTGQGSPYEQYF | TGTGCCAGCAGTTCCACGGGACAGGGTTCCCCCTACGAGCAGTACTTC
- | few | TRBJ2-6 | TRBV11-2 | CASSAYISGANVLTF | TGTGCCAGCAGCGCATACATCTCTGGGGCCAACGTCCTGACTTTC
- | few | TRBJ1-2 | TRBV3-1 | CASSQVRSYGYTF | TGTGCCAGCAGCCAAGTACGCTCCTATGGCTACACCTTC
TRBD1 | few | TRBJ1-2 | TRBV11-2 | CASGLRGLLGYTF | TGTGCCAGCGGACTAAGGGGGCTTTTAGGCTACACCTTC
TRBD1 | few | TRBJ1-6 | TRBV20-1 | CSATRDRVDSPLHF | TGCAGTGCTACTCGGGACAGGGTGGACTCACCCCTCCACTTT
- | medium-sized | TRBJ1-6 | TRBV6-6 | CASSYQQGVGDSPLHF | TGTGCCAGCAGTTACCAACAGGGAGTAGGGGATTCACCCCTCCACTTT
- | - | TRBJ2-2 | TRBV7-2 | CASSLIGHDTGELFF | TGTGCCAGCAGCTTAATCGGACACGACACCGGGGAGCTGTTTTTT
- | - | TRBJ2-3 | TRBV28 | CASSFSSTDTQYF | TGTGCCAGCAGTTTCTCTAGCACAGATACGCAGTATTTT
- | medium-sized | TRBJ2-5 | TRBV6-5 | CASKDKQETQYF | TGTGCCAGCAAGGACAAACAAGAGACCCAGTACTTC